The sequence of this T cell receptor (beta chain) was determined in a study of T-cell reconstitution after alpha-beta-depleted transplantation in children. Molecular barcoding with unique molecular identifiers was used for the TCRbeta library. Each CDR3 protein is one row after TCRdb ran MiXCR on the PCR reads. Here the sample spans 250,000 to 350,000 distinct CDR3 sequences, approximately 20% being singletons. This clonotype appeared many times. Antigen specificity is unknown. Germline V lookup: CDR1 SQVTM, CDR2 ANQGSEA. Trimming removed 7 bases from V and 0 bases from J, with 12 bases in between. The CDR3 is 13 residues long. General study points: Several hundred expanded graft clones reportedly supplied alpha-beta T cells about two months after transplant. TCRbeta diversity was high at day 60 in some patients (a result of surviving recipient T cells and thymic progenitors). By one year post-transplant, T-cell counts and diversity largely arose from T cells that were newly produced.

Material: PBMCs, mostly from graft donor cells, obtained 180 days after TCRalphabeta/CD19-depleted stem cell transplant. J is TRBJ2-5 and V is TRBV29-1, with D possibly matching TRBD1 (6 bases). This clonotype was obtained from a male patient between 5 and 17 years old who had a stem cell transplant for acute lymphoblastic leukemia, so the T cells may come from the graft donor. For the CDR3, the DNA is TGCAGCGCATCAACAGGGTACCAAGAGACCCAGTACTTC. This codes for CSASTGYQETQYF.